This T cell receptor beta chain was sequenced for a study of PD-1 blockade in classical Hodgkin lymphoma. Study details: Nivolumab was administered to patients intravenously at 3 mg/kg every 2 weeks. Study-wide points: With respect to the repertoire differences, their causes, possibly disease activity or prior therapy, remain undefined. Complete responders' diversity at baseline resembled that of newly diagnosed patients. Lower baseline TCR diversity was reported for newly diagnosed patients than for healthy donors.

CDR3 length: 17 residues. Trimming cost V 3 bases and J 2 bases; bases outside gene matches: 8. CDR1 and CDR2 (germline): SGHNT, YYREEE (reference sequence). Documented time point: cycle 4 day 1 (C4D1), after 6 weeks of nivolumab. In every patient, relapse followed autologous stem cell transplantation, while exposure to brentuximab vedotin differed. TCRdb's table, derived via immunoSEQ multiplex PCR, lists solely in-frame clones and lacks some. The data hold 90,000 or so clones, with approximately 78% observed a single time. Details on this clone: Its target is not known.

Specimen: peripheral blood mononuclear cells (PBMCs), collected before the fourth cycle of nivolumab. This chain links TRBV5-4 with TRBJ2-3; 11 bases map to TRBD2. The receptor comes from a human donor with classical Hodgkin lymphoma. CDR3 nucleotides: TGTGCCAGCAGCTCGGGGTTAGCGGGGGGGTTCACAGATACGCAGTATTTT. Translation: CASSSGLAGGFTDTQYF.